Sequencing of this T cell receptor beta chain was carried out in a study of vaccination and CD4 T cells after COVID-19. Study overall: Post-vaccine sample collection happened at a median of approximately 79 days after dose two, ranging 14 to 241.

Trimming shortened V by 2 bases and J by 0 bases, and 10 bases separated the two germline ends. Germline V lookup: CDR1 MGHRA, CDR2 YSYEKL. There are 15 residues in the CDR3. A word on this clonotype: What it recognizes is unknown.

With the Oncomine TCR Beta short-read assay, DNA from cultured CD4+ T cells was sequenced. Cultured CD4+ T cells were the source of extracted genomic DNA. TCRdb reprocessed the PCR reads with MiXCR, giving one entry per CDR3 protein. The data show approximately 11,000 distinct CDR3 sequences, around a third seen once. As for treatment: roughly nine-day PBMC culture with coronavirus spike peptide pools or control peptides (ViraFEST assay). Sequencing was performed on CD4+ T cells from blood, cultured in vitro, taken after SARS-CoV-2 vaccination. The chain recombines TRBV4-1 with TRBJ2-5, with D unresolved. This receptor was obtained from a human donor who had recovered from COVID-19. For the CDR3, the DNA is TGCGCCAGCAGCCAAAAAGGCCAAAACCAAGAGACCCAGTACTTC. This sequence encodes CASSQKGQNQETQYF.